These 6 T cell receptor beta chains were all obtained from the same sample, sequenced in a study of blood T cell repertoires in COVID-19. Assay: immunoSEQ multiplex PCR; the TCRdb copy retains only in-frame clones and omits some. Seen here are some 200,000 clones, roughly nine tenths observed once, and the top ten hold 2.6%. The sample consisted of PBMCs or T cells enriched from blood (not recorded which). These receptors all come from a woman aged 25 to 39 who had recovered from COVID-19.

This sequence joins TRBV7-9 and TRBJ2-2; TRBD1 agrees at 7 bases. The junction had 5 bases not matched to a gene; V was cut back by 1 base and J by 0 bases. From germline, CDR1 is SEHNR and CDR2 FQNEAQ (reference sequence). The CDR3 runs to 17 residues. This chain's CDR3 is CASSLGAGTANTGELFF. The CDR3 DNA follows: TGTGCCAGCAGCTTAGGGGCCGGGACAGCGAACACCGGGGAGCTGTTTTTT.

V and J are TRBV6-5 and TRBJ2-1, with D tentatively TRBD2 (5 bases). The V end lost 2 bases, the J end lost 0 bases, and 11 bases lay between the germline ends. Germline V gene lookup returns CDR1 MNHEY and CDR2 SVGAGI. This CDR3 spans 16 amino acids. CDR3 DNA sequence: TGTGCCAGCAGTTACCACCCCCGGGGCTCCTACAATGAGCAGTTCTTC. Its translation: CASSYHPRGSYNEQFF.

This chain links TRBV15 with TRBJ1-1, with D tentatively TRBD1 (6 bases). Between the trimmed V and J ends, which lost 0 bases and 6 bases, there was a span of 11 bases. The CDR3 totals 14 residues. CDR1 LNHNV and CDR2 YYDKDF come from the germline V gene (reference sequence). The CDR3 DNA reads TGTGCCACCAGCAGAGATCGGGGGGCCTCTGAAGCTTTCTTT. This codes for CATSRDRGASEAFF.

This clone was found once. The V gene is TRBV7-9, the J gene TRBJ2-7; 9 bases agree with TRBD1. The germline gives CDR1 SEHNR, CDR2 FQNEAQ (reference sequence). The CDR3 is made up of 15 amino acids. V lost 5 bases and J lost 1; bases outside the gene matches: 6. CDR3 in amino acids: CASSARQGGSYEQYF. The DNA of the CDR3 is TGTGCCAGCAGCGCCCGACAGGGGGGGTCCTACGAGCAGTACTTC.

This clone came up a few times. The chain joins TRBV4-2 to TRBJ1-2; 7 bases are shared with TRBD1. The CDR3 loop spans 14 amino acids. After removal of 0 bases from V and 4 bases from J, the junction contained 2 bases not matched to a gene. The germline V gene has CDR1 LGHNA and CDR2 YNFKEQ. CDR3 amino acids: CASSQERTGYGYTF. CDR3 nucleotides: TGTGCCAGCAGCCAAGAAAGGACAGGCTATGGCTACACCTTC.

The chain recombines TRBV29-1 with TRBJ2-7; D remains ambiguous. This CDR3 is built from 11 residues. Germline lookup yields CDR1 SQVTM and CDR2 ANQGSEA. V was shortened by 2 bases and J by 1 base, with 3 bases between the two germline ends. The CDR3 region is CSVELSYEQYF. Here the CDR3 DNA reads TGCAGCGTTGAACTGTCCTACGAGCAGTACTTC.